This T cell receptor (beta chain) was captured in a study of blood T cell repertoires in COVID-19. Study-level background: Material from acute and convalescent COVID-19 was sourced from the United States, Italy and Spain. PBMCs, B-cell-depleted T cells, or T cells were the source of the cDNA or gDNA that made up the material.

Methods used by the authors: Amplification from reference gene primers served as the basis for estimated nucleated cell counts. TCRdb's copy holds only in-frame clones and misses some; the assay was immunoSEQ multiplex PCR. Clone size and the V and J calls come from that table; the DNA yielded D and trimming. This table has just under 65,000 clones, more than 75% appearing once. The CDR3 length is 14 residues. Germline-derived CDR1 and CDR2 are LNHDA and SQIVND (reference sequence). Trimming at V came to 3 bases and at J to 5 bases, leaving 3 bases not matched to a gene. This receptor was taken from a human donor in a cohort sampled during active COVID-19. This rearrangement joins TRBV19 to TRBJ2-3; 9 bases are shared with TRBD1. Sequences were obtained from peripheral blood. The CDR3, as DNA: TGTGCCAGTAGTATCGGGGACAGGGTAGATACGCAGTATTTT. Protein sequence: CASSIGDRVDTQYF.